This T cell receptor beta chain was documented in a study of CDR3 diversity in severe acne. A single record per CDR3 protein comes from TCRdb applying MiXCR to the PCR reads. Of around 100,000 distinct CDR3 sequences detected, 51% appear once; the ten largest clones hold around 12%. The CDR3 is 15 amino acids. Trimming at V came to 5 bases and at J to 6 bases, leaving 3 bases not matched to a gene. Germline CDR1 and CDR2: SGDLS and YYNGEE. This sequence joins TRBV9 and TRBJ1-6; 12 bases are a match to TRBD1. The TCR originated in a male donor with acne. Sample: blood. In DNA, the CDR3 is TGTGCCAGCAGGGGGGACAGGGGGCCTAATTCACCCCTCCACTTT. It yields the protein CASRGDRGPNSPLHF.